The 3 T cell receptor beta chains below all came from one sample that was sequenced in a study of cytomegalovirus exposure and HLA in healthy donors. Vbeta (60) and Jbeta (13) primers were used in the PCR. Produced via immunoSEQ multiplex PCR; TCRdb's table is partial and in-frame only. The sample consists of fewer than 200,000 clones, roughly 80% of them appearing once. The sample consisted of PBMCs. The source is a woman aged 18-29 years in good health and CMV-seronegative.

The V call is TRBV10-2, the J call TRBJ2-7; 9 bases match TRBD1. CDR1 and CDR2 from the germline V gene are WSHSY and SAAADI. The CDR3 has 16 amino acids. Unmatched junction bases numbered 12, after V lost 3 bases and J lost 6 bases. CDR3 sequence reads: CASSEGGQGSRTEQYF. CDR3 DNA sequence: TGCGCCAGCAGTGAAGGCGGACAGGGGTCTCGTACCGAGCAGTACTTC.

The CDR3 DNA sequence: TGTGCCATCAGGGAGGAGGGCCAAGAGACCCAGTACTTC. It encodes CAIREEGQETQYF. J is TRBJ2-5 and V is TRBV10-3; D might be TRBD2 (6 bases). Germline V gene sequence: CDR1 ENHRY, CDR2 SYGVKD. The CDR3 loop spans 13 amino acids. The V end was cut by 6 bases, the J end by 1 base, with 9 bases between.

A single count supports this clone. The rearrangement uses TRBV5-4 and TRBJ1-5; D is undetermined. Trimming pared 4 bases from V and 3 bases from J, leaving 11 bases between. The CDR3 contains 14 residues. The germline V gene encodes CDR1 SGHNT and CDR2 YYREEE (reference sequence). CDR3 in DNA: TGTGCCAGCAGCCGCGGCGGGGACAATCAGCCCCAGCATTTT. Its translation: CASSRGGDNQPQHF. Full variable domain (rest looked up from reference TRBV5-4 and TRBJ1-5): ETGVTQSPTHLIKTRGQQVTLRCSSQSGHNTVSWYQQALGQGPQFIFQYYREEENGRGNFPPRFSGLQFPNYSSELNVNALELDDSALYLCASSRGGDNQPQHFGDGTRLSIL.